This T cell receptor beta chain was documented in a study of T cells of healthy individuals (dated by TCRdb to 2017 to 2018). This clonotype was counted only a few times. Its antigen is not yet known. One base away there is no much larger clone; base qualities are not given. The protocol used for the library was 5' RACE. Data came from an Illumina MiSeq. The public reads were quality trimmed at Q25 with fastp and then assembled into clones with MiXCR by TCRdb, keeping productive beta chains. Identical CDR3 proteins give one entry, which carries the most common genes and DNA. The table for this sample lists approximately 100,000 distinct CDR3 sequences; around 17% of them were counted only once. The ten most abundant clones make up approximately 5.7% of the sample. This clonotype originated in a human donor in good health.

The CDR3 has the sequence CSVKLTGGLGETQYF. In nucleotide form, the sequence is TGCAGCGTGAAATTGACAGGGGGCTTGGGAGAGACCCAGTACTTC. The chain is made from TRBV29-1 and TRBJ2-5; 10 central bases correspond to TRBD1. Relative to germline, V is missing 6 bases and J is missing 4 bases, with 11 bases of the junction outside any gene match. Per the germline V gene, SQVTM is the CDR1 and ANQGSEA is the CDR2. The CDR3 starts with the cysteine, ends with the phenylalanine, and has 15 residues. CDR3 DNA only is kept here, 45 bases in frame from base 1.